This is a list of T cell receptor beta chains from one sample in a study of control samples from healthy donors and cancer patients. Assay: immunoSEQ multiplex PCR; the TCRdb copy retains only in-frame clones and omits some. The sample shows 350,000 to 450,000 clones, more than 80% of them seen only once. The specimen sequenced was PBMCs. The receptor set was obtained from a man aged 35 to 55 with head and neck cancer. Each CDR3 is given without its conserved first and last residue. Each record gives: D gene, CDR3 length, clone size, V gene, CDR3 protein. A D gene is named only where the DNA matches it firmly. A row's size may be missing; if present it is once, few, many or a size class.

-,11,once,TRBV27,ASSFGGTAEAF
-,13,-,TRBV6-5,ASRDTDSPNEKLF
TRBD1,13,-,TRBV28,ASPPRTGGTDTQY
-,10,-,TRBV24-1,ATSEGPAEQF
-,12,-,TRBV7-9,ASSLVSGLNEQY
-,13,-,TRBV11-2,ASSPEGSRTYGYT
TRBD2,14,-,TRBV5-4,ASSLRTSGYTDTQY
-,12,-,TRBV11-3,ASSRSESTDTQY
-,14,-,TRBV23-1,ASRATGAPSTDTQY
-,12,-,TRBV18,ASSRSQGDQPQH
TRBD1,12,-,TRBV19,ASSIGQGHQPQH
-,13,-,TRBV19,ASSIALTNTYEQY
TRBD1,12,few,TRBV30,AWGRDRDYNEQF
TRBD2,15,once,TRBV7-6,ASSSVRGGPGANVLT
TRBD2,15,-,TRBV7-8,ASSPLELAGISYEQY
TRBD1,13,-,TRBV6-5,ASRETGTGGDEQY
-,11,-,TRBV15,ATSNPSGAWQY
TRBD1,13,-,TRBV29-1,SVGQGGSGNYGYT
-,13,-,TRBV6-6,ASSYMGFETETQY
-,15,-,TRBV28,ASSLGGAVETLWGYT
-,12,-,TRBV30,AWSVPRAFGGYT
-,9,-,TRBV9,ASSGTVPPT
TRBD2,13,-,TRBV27,ASSHGTSEPDTQY
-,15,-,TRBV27,ASSLSRSLAGIQPQH
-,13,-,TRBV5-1,ASTGGAGWNTEAF
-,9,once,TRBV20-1,SAPDDTEAF
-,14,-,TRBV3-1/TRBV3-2,ASSQDERLNYNEQF
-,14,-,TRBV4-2,ASSQERKGGANVLT
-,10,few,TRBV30,AWSGGGQPQH
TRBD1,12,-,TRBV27,ASSSDRVGEKLF
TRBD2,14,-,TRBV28,ASLSYLAGEVSEQF
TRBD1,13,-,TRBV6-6,ASSYSGTVSYEQY
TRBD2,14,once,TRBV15,ATSRGLAGGDNEQF
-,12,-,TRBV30,AWSKGGRTDTQY
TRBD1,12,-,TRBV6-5,ASSPVTGSQPQH